This T cell receptor (beta chain) was obtained from a study of shared clonotypes between healthy human individuals (dated by TCRdb to the early 2020s). Describing the broader study: A few men and a couple of women, aged 18 to 49 years, made up the cohort. For each donor, CD4 naive and CD4 memory were each given three plates, CD8 naive was given two plates, and CD8 memory was given one plate. Blood TCR repertoires of four to six healthy adults were deeply sequenced to estimate repertoire size and the extent of clonotype sharing between individuals. To increase sequencing depth and limit assay-specific biases, TCR repertoire library preparation and sequencing were carried out by different laboratories using diverse techniques. Between about 0.94 and 10 billion PBMCs per donor were obtained by leukapheresis.

Donors were healthy HIV-negative adults with no recently reported acute infections or vaccinations. Every donor was a Caucasian adult residing in Nashville, Tennessee, USA. CD4+ T cells were enriched by magnetic negative selection; naive cells were then positively selected on CD45RA, and the negative fraction formed the memory subset. Blood was collected by leukapheresis, and PBMCs were isolated by Ficoll-Histopaque density gradient centrifugation and then cryopreserved in liquid nitrogen vapor phase. Purity and quantity of every magnetically sorted T cell population were checked by analytical flow cytometry. Genomic DNA was isolated from each sorted fraction and quantified by UV absorbance on a Nanodrop 2000c. TCR CDR3 regions were amplified from genomic DNA by multiplex PCR using the deep immunoSEQ assay. For each cell subset, the extracted genomic DNA was distributed evenly across all wells of several immunoSEQ 96-well plates, and each plate served as one replicate. For sorted subsets, approximately 200 ng of genomic DNA, equivalent to about 30,000 T cell genomes, went into each replicate PCR. Purified libraries were measured with a Qubit 3.0 fluorometer, size-checked on a Bioanalyzer 2100, and measured again with the KAPA Library Quantification kit. Each immunoSEQ 96-well plate was sequenced on its own single-read 150-cycle Illumina NextSeq 550 flow cell. The authors processed their data as follows. The immunoSEQ output contained only junctional sequences without quality scores, so filtering could not match that applied to full-length reads. Sequences were annotated with PyIR, a Python wrapper for IgBLAST v1.9, using IMGT germline references to assign V/J genes and CDR3. Reads were removed for weak V/J assignments (E-value above 1e-6), missing CDR3, stop codons, out-of-frame junctions, or ambiguous translated residues. V3J clonotypes were defined as sequences sharing an identical inferred V gene, J gene, and CDR3 amino acid sequence. The percentage overlap between two repertoires was calculated by dividing the number of shared unique clonotypes by the size of the smaller repertoire. Three approaches were used to assess repertoire richness: RTK rarefaction, the Chao1 estimator, and Recon v2.1 estimates of unobserved clonotypes. OLGA was used to compute generation probabilities for all TCRbeta clonotypes that the gDNA method yielded from a few donors. Sourced from immuneACCESS, this table was stored by TCRdb with only in-frame sequences that have V and J called. A share of the clones is absent; for the studies checked, an unresolved V gene accounts for under half, and the remainder has no known explanation. V, J and clone size are taken as reported in that table, and D and trimming were inferred from the DNA itself. A total of about 190,000 clones appear in this sample, 65% to 70% of them only once. The ten top clones hold around 9.3% of the sample.

Note on this clone: What antigen it recognizes has not been identified. No base qualities exist here, and no much larger clone lies one base off it.

According to the germline V gene, CDR1 reads MRHNA and CDR2 reads SNTAGT. Including the terminal cysteine and phenylalanine, the CDR3 comprises 14 residues. Just CDR3 DNA is preserved here, 42 bases in frame from base 1. V and J are truncated by 3 bases and 4 bases respectively, leaving an intervening sequence of 9 bases. Overall results and qualifications from the work: Even with the large sequencing depth, rarefaction of the sorted-subset datasets indicated that sequencing was incomplete. Because the study included a small number of donors, the genetic and exposure-history diversity represented was limited. Sampling was limited to blood, and TCR repertoires in tissue likely differ from TCR repertoires in blood. Higher generation probabilities were observed for clonotypes shared by all four sorted-subset donors than for non-shared clonotypes. When a few donors were compared, the shared fraction of clonotypes was around 5.1% for naive CD4, approximately 3.5% for naive CD8, 2% to 2.5% for memory CD4, and less than 0.45% for memory CD8. Larger estimated clonotype richness was generally found for naive subsets than for memory subsets. Pairwise subsampling indicated that sequencing depth was expected to affect the degree of clonotype sharing among donors.

This receptor was taken from a man aged 25-45 years in good health. The chain is made from TRBV6-4 and TRBJ2-2; 6 matching bases give a weak D call of TRBD2. The sample taken for sequencing was memory CD4+ T cells sorted from blood. The meaning of the sample's cell subset or site label: CD45RA-negative fraction. Here is the DNA: TGTGCCAGCAGTGAATTGCGGGGCACCGGGGAGCTGTTTTTT. Its protein product is CASSELRGTGELFF.